Described below is a single TCR beta chain sequence and its context. The sample originates from a study of PD-1 blockade in mismatch repair-deficient tumors. Turning to the study itself: Patients had eleven to twelve mismatch repair-deficient cancer types and were previously treated and progressing.

Mismatch repair deficiency was confirmed in all patients, by PCR or immunohistochemistry. TCRs were sequenced from a few patients responding to pembrolizumab. The data were produced by immunoSEQ multiplex PCR, yet TCRdb's version contains in-frame clones alone and is incomplete. The sample contains approximately 120,000 clones, 85% to 90% of which appear only once. Germline V gene sequence: CDR1 SGHDN, CDR2 FVKESK. The length of the CDR3 is 13 residues. V lost 1 base to trimming and J lost 2 bases, with 5 bases between them. Sequencing was performed on peripheral blood, taken 44 weeks after starting pembrolizumab. This TCR was sampled from an adult with mismatch repair-deficient cancer. V is TRBV14 and J is TRBJ1-1; no clear D gene. CDR3 sequence: CASSQVENTEAFF. The CDR3 DNA reads TGTGCCAGCAGCCAAGTAGAAAACACTGAAGCTTTCTTT.